A selection of T cell receptor beta chains follows, all from one sample in a study of cytomegalovirus exposure and HLA in healthy donors. TCRdb's table, derived via immunoSEQ multiplex PCR, lists solely in-frame clones and lacks some. Of tens of thousands of clones listed, 62% are singletons. The sequencing input was PBMCs. The receptors were sampled from a woman in her twenties or thirties in good health and CMV-seropositive. CDR3s include the opening cysteine and the closing phenylalanine or tryptophan. The D gene is left open where the match is weak. Size tells how often a clone was seen (once, few, many) or the class of an expanded clone, and some rows leave it out.

TRBJ2-3 | TRBV4-1 | TRBD2 | . | TGCGCCAGCAGCCAAGCTACTCAAGGGCTAGCGGGCGGAGATACGCAGTATTTT | CASSQATQGLAGGDTQYF
TRBJ2-7 | TRBV7-9 | TRBD1 | . | TGTGCCAGCAGCCGCCGACAGGGGGCTTGGGAGCAGTACTTC | CASSRRQGAWEQYF
TRBJ1-1 | TRBV5-6 | . | . | TGTGCCAGCAGCTTGCGGGTTGGCACTGAAGCTTTCTTT | CASSLRVGTEAFF
TRBJ1-2 | TRBV18 | TRBD1 | few | TGTGCCAGCTCACCACGTAACAGGGGGGACTATGGCTACACCTTC | CASSPRNRGDYGYTF
TRBJ2-2 | TRBV5-1 | TRBD1 | . | TGCGCCAGCAGCCCGACAGGGTTCGACACCGGGGAGCTGTTTTTT | CASSPTGFDTGELFF
TRBJ2-7 | TRBV4-1 | . | . | TGCGCCAGCAGCCAACCCGGGGTGGTTCAGGAGCAGTACTTC | CASSQPGVVQEQYF
TRBJ1-2 | TRBV7-4 | . | . | TGTGCCAGCAGCCTTATGGGGGCGGACCGATATGGCTACACCTTC | CASSLMGADRYGYTF
TRBJ2-1 | TRBV7-8 | . | . | TGTGCCAGCAGAACCGGGACTGGGTCCTACAATGAGCAGTTCTTC | CASRTGTGSYNEQFF
TRBJ2-7 | TRBV4-1 | . | . | TGCGCCAGCAGCCAAGGGCAGTACTACGAGCAGTACTTC | CASSQGQYYEQYF
TRBJ2-7 | TRBV2 | TRBD1 | . | TGTGCCAGCACCGACAGGGCCTCCTCTCCCGAGCAGTACTTC | CASTDRASSPEQYF
TRBJ2-5 | TRBV13 | TRBD2 | . | TGTGCCAGCAGCTTCCTGGCTAGCGGGTCCCAAGAGACCCAGTACTTC | CASSFLASGSQETQYF
TRBJ1-1 | TRBV23-1 | . | . | TGCGCCAGCAGTCAATCGGGGGGGGCCGGCACTGAAGCTTTCTTT | CASSQSGGAGTEAFF
TRBJ1-4 | TRBV4-1 | TRBD1 | . | TGCGCCAGCAGCCTTTGGACAGGGGCTAATGAAAAACTGTTTTTT | CASSLWTGANEKLFF